This is a list of T cell receptor beta chains from one sample in a study of cytomegalovirus exposure and HLA in healthy donors. TCRdb's table, derived via immunoSEQ multiplex PCR, lists solely in-frame clones and lacks some. The sample contains some 130,000 clones, around 80% of which appear only once. Material for sequencing was PBMCs. Source of these receptors: a man aged 25 to 45 in good health and CMV-seropositive. The CDR3 runs from the conserved cysteine through the conserved F or W. The order of the fields is V gene, J gene, D gene, CDR3 length, clone size, CDR3 DNA, CDR3 protein. A D gene is named only where the DNA matches it firmly. Size is omitted from some rows. Given values are once, few, many or a class for expanded clones.

v_gene: TRBV7-9; j_gene: TRBJ1-4; d_gene: TRBD1; len: 15; abundance: NA; CDR3nt: TGTGCCAGCAGCCTGACAGGGATTACTAATGAAAAACTGTTTTTT; CDR3aa: CASSLTGITNEKLFF
v_gene: TRBV13; j_gene: TRBJ2-1; d_gene: NA; len: 14; abundance: NA; CDR3nt: TGTGCCAGCAGCTTACTCGGCTTCAGGGATGAGCAGTTCTTC; CDR3aa: CASSLLGFRDEQFF
v_gene: TRBV6-6; j_gene: TRBJ1-6; d_gene: NA; len: 15; abundance: once; CDR3nt: TGTGCCAGCAGTTACTCGGCAGCGCTTGGTTCACCCCTCCACTTT; CDR3aa: CASSYSAALGSPLHF
v_gene: TRBV11-2; j_gene: TRBJ2-3; d_gene: TRBD1; len: 15; abundance: NA; CDR3nt: TGTGCCAGCAGACCGGGACAGGGGGCCACAGATACGCAGTATTTT; CDR3aa: CASRPGQGATDTQYF
v_gene: TRBV2; j_gene: TRBJ2-5; d_gene: TRBD2; len: 17; abundance: NA; CDR3nt: TGTGCCAGCACCCCTCTGGGGCTAGCGGGGTACCAAGAGACCCAGTACTTC; CDR3aa: CASTPLGLAGYQETQYF
v_gene: TRBV4-1; j_gene: TRBJ2-7; d_gene: NA; len: 15; abundance: NA; CDR3nt: TGCGCCAGCAGCCAGACCGGGACTGCCGGCTACGAGCAGTACTTC; CDR3aa: CASSQTGTAGYEQYF
v_gene: TRBV5-1; j_gene: TRBJ2-2; d_gene: NA; len: 19; abundance: once; CDR3nt: TGCGCCAGCAGCTTGGCGGTCGGGGTCTCGCGGGGGAACACCGGGGAGCTGTTTTTT; CDR3aa: CASSLAVGVSRGNTGELFF
v_gene: TRBV2; j_gene: TRBJ2-5; d_gene: TRBD1; len: 14; abundance: NA; CDR3nt: TGTGCCAGCCGGACAGGGGGCGCTGAAAAGACCCAGTACTTC; CDR3aa: CASRTGGAEKTQYF
v_gene: TRBV19; j_gene: TRBJ2-1; d_gene: NA; len: 13; abundance: many; CDR3nt: TGTGCCAGTAGTGGAAGACACTTCAATGAGCAGTTCTTC; CDR3aa: CASSGRHFNEQFF
v_gene: TRBV19; j_gene: TRBJ1-4; d_gene: TRBD1; len: 15; abundance: NA; CDR3nt: TGTGCCAGTAGTCAACCGGGACAGGGAAATGAAAAACTGTTTTTT; CDR3aa: CASSQPGQGNEKLFF
v_gene: TRBV25-1; j_gene: TRBJ1-2; d_gene: NA; len: 12; abundance: NA; CDR3nt: TGTGCCAGCAGTGAATATGGCAGGGGCTACACCTTC; CDR3aa: CASSEYGRGYTF
v_gene: TRBV2; j_gene: TRBJ2-4; d_gene: NA; len: 15; abundance: once; CDR3nt: TGTGCCAGCCAAAGGTCGAGAAACAGCCAAAACATTCAGTACTTC; CDR3aa: CASQRSRNSQNIQYF
v_gene: TRBV18; j_gene: TRBJ2-1; d_gene: TRBD2; len: 19; abundance: NA; CDR3nt: TGTGCCAGCTCACCACCGGTGGGACTAGCGGGAGCAGTCTACAATGAGCAGTTCTTC; CDR3aa: CASSPPVGLAGAVYNEQFF
v_gene: TRBV27; j_gene: TRBJ2-1; d_gene: TRBD2; len: 19; abundance: NA; CDR3nt: TGTGCCAGCAGCCTACCGGGACTAGCGGCATACGGCTCCTACAATGAGCAGTTCTTC; CDR3aa: CASSLPGLAAYGSYNEQFF
v_gene: TRBV5-1; j_gene: TRBJ1-1; d_gene: NA; len: 16; abundance: NA; CDR3nt: TGCGCCAGCAGCTTGGTTGGGGCAGGGTTGGACACTGAAGCTTTCTTT; CDR3aa: CASSLVGAGLDTEAFF
v_gene: TRBV5-4; j_gene: TRBJ2-1; d_gene: TRBD1; len: 14; abundance: few; CDR3nt: TGTGCCAGCTCGAAACAGGGGAGCGTCAATGAGCAGTTCTTC; CDR3aa: CASSKQGSVNEQFF
v_gene: TRBV9; j_gene: TRBJ1-2; d_gene: TRBD1; len: 17; abundance: NA; CDR3nt: TGTGCCAGCAGCTTCACCGGGACAGGGGGGAACTATGTGGGCTACACCTTC; CDR3aa: CASSFTGTGGNYVGYTF
v_gene: TRBV7-2; j_gene: TRBJ2-7; d_gene: NA; len: 14; abundance: once; CDR3nt: TGTGCCAGCAGCCAACCCCCCAGGGGTTACGAGCAGTACTTC; CDR3aa: CASSQPPRGYEQYF
v_gene: TRBV5-1; j_gene: TRBJ1-2; d_gene: NA; len: 13; abundance: NA; CDR3nt: TGCGCCAGCAGCTTGGATCCAGACTATGGCTACACCTTC; CDR3aa: CASSLDPDYGYTF
v_gene: TRBV18; j_gene: TRBJ1-5; d_gene: NA; len: 13; abundance: NA; CDR3nt: TGTGCCAGCTCACCCGACAGGAATCAGCCCCAGCATTTT; CDR3aa: CASSPDRNQPQHF
v_gene: TRBV5-1; j_gene: TRBJ2-3; d_gene: NA; len: 15; abundance: NA; CDR3nt: TGCGCCAGCAGCTTGCCGGGGTTGGGAACAGATACGCAGTATTTT; CDR3aa: CASSLPGLGTDTQYF
v_gene: TRBV6-1; j_gene: TRBJ2-2; d_gene: TRBD1; len: 17; abundance: NA; CDR3nt: TGTGCCAGCAGTGAATGGCCAGGGGGCGCGAACACCGGGGAGCTGTTTTTT; CDR3aa: CASSEWPGGANTGELFF
v_gene: TRBV5-1; j_gene: TRBJ2-5; d_gene: TRBD2; len: 16; abundance: NA; CDR3nt: TGCGCCAGCAGCTTGGCCGGCGGGGGGGCCGGGGAGACCCAGTACTTC; CDR3aa: CASSLAGGGAGETQYF
v_gene: TRBV2; j_gene: TRBJ1-1; d_gene: TRBD1; len: 15; abundance: NA; CDR3nt: TGTGCCAGCAGACCCAGGACAGGGGGAGGGACTGAAGCTTTCTTT; CDR3aa: CASRPRTGGGTEAFF
v_gene: TRBV7-2; j_gene: TRBJ1-5; d_gene: NA; len: 13; abundance: NA; CDR3nt: TGTGCCAGCAGCTTAGTGGCGGCTCAGCCCCAGCATTTT; CDR3aa: CASSLVAAQPQHF
v_gene: TRBV28; j_gene: TRBJ2-3; d_gene: TRBD2; len: 14; abundance: NA; CDR3nt: TGTGCCAGCGCGCGCGGGGGGGGTACAGATACGCAGTATTTT; CDR3aa: CASARGGGTDTQYF
v_gene: TRBV29-1; j_gene: TRBJ2-1; d_gene: TRBD2; len: 13; abundance: NA; CDR3nt: TGCAGCGCCGGACTAGCGGGAGGGGGTGAGCAGTTCTTC; CDR3aa: CSAGLAGGGEQFF
v_gene: TRBV10-2; j_gene: TRBJ1-5; d_gene: NA; len: 13; abundance: NA; CDR3nt: TGCGCCAGCAGTGGTGAGGTAGTACAGCCCCAGCATTTT; CDR3aa: CASSGEVVQPQHF
v_gene: TRBV4-2; j_gene: TRBJ2-5; d_gene: NA; len: 16; abundance: NA; CDR3nt: TGTGCCAGCAGCCAAGATCTCAAGGGTAGGGGAGGGACCCAGTACTTC; CDR3aa: CASSQDLKGRGGTQYF
v_gene: TRBV7-9; j_gene: TRBJ2-7; d_gene: NA; len: 15; abundance: NA; CDR3nt: TGTGCCAGCAGCTCACCTCGGACAGCTAAGTACGAGCAGTACTTC; CDR3aa: CASSSPRTAKYEQYF
v_gene: TRBV7-6; j_gene: TRBJ1-1; d_gene: NA; len: 14; abundance: NA; CDR3nt: TGTGCCAGCAGCAGACAGGACCTGAACACTGAAGCTTTCTTT; CDR3aa: CASSRQDLNTEAFF
v_gene: TRBV6-1; j_gene: TRBJ1-1; d_gene: NA; len: 15; abundance: many; CDR3nt: TGTGCCAGCAGTGGAACTTCTGGGGGGGACACTGAAGCTTTCTTT; CDR3aa: CASSGTSGGDTEAFF
v_gene: TRBV21-1; j_gene: TRBJ2-1; d_gene: NA; len: 15; abundance: NA; CDR3nt: TGTGCCAGCAGCCCCCGCGGGTGGTCGATCAATGAGCAGTTCTTC; CDR3aa: CASSPRGWSINEQFF
v_gene: TRBV4-2; j_gene: TRBJ2-1; d_gene: NA; len: 16; abundance: NA; CDR3nt: TGTGCCAGCAGCCAAGATCTAGCGGAGGGGGTTGATGAGCAGTTCTTC; CDR3aa: CASSQDLAEGVDEQFF
v_gene: TRBV5-6; j_gene: TRBJ1-1; d_gene: TRBD1; len: 17; abundance: NA; CDR3nt: TGTGCCAGCAGCTTGTTCGGGCAGGGGGCCCGGAACACTGAAGCTTTCTTT; CDR3aa: CASSLFGQGARNTEAFF
v_gene: TRBV7-8; j_gene: TRBJ1-6; d_gene: NA; len: 16; abundance: NA; CDR3nt: TGTGCCAGCAGCCTTCGGGGGGACGGAGTTATTTCACCCCTCCACTTT; CDR3aa: CASSLRGDGVISPLHF
v_gene: TRBV14; j_gene: TRBJ2-1; d_gene: TRBD2; len: 18; abundance: NA; CDR3nt: TGTGCCAGCAGCCTGGGACTAGCGGGGGGGCCCTCCTACAATGAGCAGTTCTTC; CDR3aa: CASSLGLAGGPSYNEQFF
v_gene: TRBV7-2; j_gene: TRBJ1-5; d_gene: TRBD1; len: 14; abundance: NA; CDR3nt: TGTGCCAGCAGTTTTGACAGGGGCAATCAGCCCCAGCATTTT; CDR3aa: CASSFDRGNQPQHF
v_gene: TRBV6-1; j_gene: TRBJ2-7; d_gene: NA; len: 14; abundance: NA; CDR3nt: TGTGCCAGCAGTGAAAGGGGGGACAGCTACGAGCAGTACTTC; CDR3aa: CASSERGDSYEQYF
v_gene: TRBV2; j_gene: TRBJ2-3; d_gene: TRBD2; len: 17; abundance: NA; CDR3nt: TGTGCCAGCAGTGGACCGGGACTAGCGGGGGGAGGCGATACGCAGTATTTT; CDR3aa: CASSGPGLAGGGDTQYF